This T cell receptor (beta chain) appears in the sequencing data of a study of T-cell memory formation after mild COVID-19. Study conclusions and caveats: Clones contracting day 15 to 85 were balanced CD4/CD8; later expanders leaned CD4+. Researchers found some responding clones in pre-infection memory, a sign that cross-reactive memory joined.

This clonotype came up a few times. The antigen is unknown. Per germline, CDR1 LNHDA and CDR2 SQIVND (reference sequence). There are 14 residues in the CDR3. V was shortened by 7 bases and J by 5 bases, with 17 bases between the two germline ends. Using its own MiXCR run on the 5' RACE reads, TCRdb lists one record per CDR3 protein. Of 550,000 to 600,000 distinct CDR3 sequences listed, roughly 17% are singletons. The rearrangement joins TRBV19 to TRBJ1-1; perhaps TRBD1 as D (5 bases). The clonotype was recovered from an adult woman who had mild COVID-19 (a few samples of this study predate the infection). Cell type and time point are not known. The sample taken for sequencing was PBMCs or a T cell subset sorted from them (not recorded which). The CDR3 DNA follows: TGTGCCAGTACCCAGGACGCGGGGGGGACTGAAGCTTTCTTT. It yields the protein CASTQDAGGTEAFF.